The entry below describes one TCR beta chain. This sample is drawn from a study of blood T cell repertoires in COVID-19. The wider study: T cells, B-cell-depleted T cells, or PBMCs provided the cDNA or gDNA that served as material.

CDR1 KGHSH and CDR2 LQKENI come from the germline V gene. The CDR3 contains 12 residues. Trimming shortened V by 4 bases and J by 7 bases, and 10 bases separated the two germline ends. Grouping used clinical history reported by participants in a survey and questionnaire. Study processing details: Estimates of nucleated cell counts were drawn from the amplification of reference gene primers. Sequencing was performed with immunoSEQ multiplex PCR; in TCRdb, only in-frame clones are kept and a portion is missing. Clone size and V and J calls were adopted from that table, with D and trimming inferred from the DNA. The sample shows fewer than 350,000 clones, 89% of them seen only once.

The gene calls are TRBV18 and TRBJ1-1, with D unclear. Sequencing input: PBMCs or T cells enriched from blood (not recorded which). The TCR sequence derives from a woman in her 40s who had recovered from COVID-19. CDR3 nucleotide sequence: TGTGCCAGCTCACACCCCTACAGTGAAGCTTTCTTT. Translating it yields CASSHPYSEAFF.